This TCR beta chain is drawn from a study of T cell changes during pregnancy in multiple sclerosis. Repertoires were generated with immunoSEQ multiplex PCR, while TCRdb's copy carries only in-frame clones and drops some. This sample has tens of thousands of clones, with about 88% found just once. Germline assignment: CDR1 MNHNS and CDR2 SASEGT. The germline V and J ends were trimmed by 5 bases and 7 bases, with 12 bases remaining between them. The CDR3 loop spans 13 amino acids. The V call is TRBV6-1, the J call TRBJ1-5, with a possible D match to TRBD1 (5 bases). Sequences were derived from CD4+ T cells from peripheral blood mononuclear cells, sampled in the first trimester of pregnancy. This clonotype was obtained from a female donor with multiple sclerosis, enrolled in a pregnancy study. CDR3: CASSLDISQPQHF. CDR3 coding DNA: TGTGCCAGCAGTTTGGACATTTCCCAGCCCCAGCATTTT.